Following are 14 T cell receptor beta chains from one sample sequenced in a study of cytomegalovirus exposure and HLA in healthy donors. In the PCR, 60 Vbeta and 13 Jbeta primers were used. Clones were read by immunoSEQ multiplex PCR, and TCRdb kept only the in-frame ones, dropping some. The data contain approximately 160,000 clones, around 80% of them singletons. Specimen: PBMCs. Every receptor here comes from a female donor in good health and CMV-seronegative.

Note on this clone: A read error may produce the germline difference seen at one junction end. V usage is TRBV7-9 and J usage is TRBJ1-2; D is uncertain. Germline V gene sequence: CDR1 SEHNR, CDR2 FQNEAQ (reference sequence). CDR3 size: 12 residues. The CDR3, as DNA: TGTTCCAGCAGCTTAGAGAGCTATGGCTACACCTTC. Translation: CSSSLESYGYTF.

This clone was counted between two and nine times. CDR3 amino acids: CASSFDRRGYTF. CDR3 bases: TGCGCCAGCAGCTTTGACCGGCGGGGCTACACCTTC. The rearrangement joins TRBV5-1 to TRBJ1-2; D remains ambiguous. CDR1 and CDR2 (germline): SGHRS, YFSETQ. The V end lost 2 bases, the J end lost 8 bases, and 10 bases lay between the germline ends. The CDR3 is 12 amino acids. Combining the CDR3 with reference TRBV5-1 and TRBJ1-2 gives the whole variable domain KAGVTQTPRYLIKTRGQQVTLSCSPISGHRSVSWYQQTPGQGLQFLFEYFSETQRNKGNFPGRFSGRQFSNSRSEMNVSTLELGDSALYLCASSFDRRGYTFGSGTRLTVV.

The CDR3 coding sequence is TGTGCCAGCAGCGTGGAAACCAGCGACACTGAAGCTTTCTTT. This encodes CASSVETSDTEAFF. The chain recombines TRBV9 with TRBJ1-1; D is ambiguous. The CDR3 is made up of 14 amino acids. Germline V lookup: CDR1 SGDLS, CDR2 YYNGEE. V lost 2 bases and J 3 bases, leaving 11 bases between the germline ends. The whole variable domain, remainder taken from reference TRBV9 and TRBJ1-1, is DSGVTQTPKHLITATGQRVTLRCSPRSGDLSVYWYQQSLDQGLQFLIQYYNGEERAKGNILERFSAQQFPDLHSELNLSSLELGDSALYFCASSVETSDTEAFFGQGTRLTVV.

The V call is TRBV27, the J call TRBJ1-6, with TRBD1 matching 8 bases. Per the germline V gene, CDR1 is MNHEY and CDR2 is SMNVEV (reference sequence). The ends lost 2 bases at V and 10 bases at J; junction bases unmatched: 4. The CDR3 sequence is 14 residues long. The CDR3 DNA sequence: TGTGCCAGCAGTTTAGACAGGGGTCACTCACCCCTCCACTTT. Protein product: CASSLDRGHSPLHF.

The rearrangement uses TRBV9 and TRBJ1-2; no reliable D call. V lost 3 bases and J 0 bases, leaving 15 bases between the germline ends. Germline V gene sequence: CDR1 SGDLS, CDR2 YYNGEE. This CDR3 comprises 16 residues. This chain's CDR3 is CASSAFLSGTNYGYTF. The CDR3 nucleotides read TGTGCCAGCAGCGCCTTCTTATCCGGGACTAACTATGGCTACACCTTC.

This chain joins TRBV4-3 and TRBJ2-2; 9 bases align to TRBD1. CDR3 size: 15 residues. CDR1 LGHNA and CDR2 YSLEER come from the germline V gene. The J segment lost 4 bases and the V segment lost 3 bases, leaving 3 bases of the junction unmatched. The CDR3 DNA reads TGCGCCAGCAGCCAGCGGGACAGGGTCACCGGGGAGCTGTTTTTT. Translation gives CASSQRDRVTGELFF.

This clone showed up just a few times. The chain couples TRBV6-6 to TRBJ2-1; TRBD2 matches 9 bases. Trimming at V came to 7 bases and at J to 10 bases, leaving 8 bases not matched to a gene. The length of the CDR3 is 13 residues. CDR1 and CDR2 (germline): MNHNY, SVGAGI (reference sequence). The CDR3 loop is CASTLSSGAEQFF. The CDR3 region has the DNA TGTGCCAGCACCCTCTCTAGCGGGGCCGAGCAGTTCTTC.

This rearrangement joins TRBV4-2 to TRBJ1-4; D perhaps matches TRBD1 (6 bases). Trimming took 0 bases from V and 10 from J, leaving 15 bases between them. The CDR3 covers 15 residues. Germline V gene data show CDR1 as LGHNA and CDR2 as YNFKEQ. The CDR3 reads CASSQEFRGSGKLFF. CDR3 DNA sequence: TGTGCCAGCAGCCAAGAGTTCAGGGGATCGGGAAAACTGTTTTTT.

The CDR3 region is CASSLVGQGTGELFF. CDR3 DNA: TGTGCCAGCAGCTTAGTAGGGCAGGGAACCGGGGAGCTGTTTTTT. This rearrangement joins TRBV7-3 to TRBJ2-2; D may be TRBD1 (5 bases). This CDR3 spans 15 amino acids. V was clipped by 2 bases and J by 5 bases, with 12 bases between them. Per germline, CDR1 SGHTA and CDR2 FQGTGA.

The genes are TRBV23-1 and TRBJ1-2; 9 bases agree with TRBD1. TRBV23-1 has ORF status, its function being uncertain. This CDR3 comprises 13 residues. Trimming took 10 bases from V and 7 from J; bases not matched to a gene: 10. CDR3 loop: CATRDRESSGYTF. In DNA, the CDR3 is TGCGCCACCCGGGACAGGGAATCCAGTGGCTACACCTTC.

The V and J genes are TRBV2 and TRBJ2-3; TRBD1 matches 7 bases. The CDR3 has 15 amino acids. CDR1 and CDR2 from the germline V gene are SNHLY and FYNNEI. With V trimmed by 6 bases and J by 3 bases, 9 bases remained unmatched. The CDR3: CASSKQQGRTDTQYF. In nucleotides, the CDR3 is TGTGCCAGCAGCAAGCAACAGGGGCGGACAGATACGCAGTATTTT.

This chain connects TRBV6-5 to TRBJ2-3; a possible D gene is TRBD1 (5 bases). This CDR3 comprises 15 residues. Germline V gene sequence: CDR1 MNHEY, CDR2 SVGAGI. With 2 bases removed from V and 0 bases from J, the gap between germline ends came to 9 bases. The CDR3 here is CASSYRGTSTDTQYF. The CDR3 region has the DNA TGTGCCAGCAGTTACAGGGGAACTAGCACAGATACGCAGTATTTT.

V is TRBV7-2 and J is TRBJ1-3; TRBD1 matches 7 bases. J gave up 0 bases and V 5 bases, and 4 bases lay outside the gene matches. There are 15 residues in the CDR3. CDR1 is SGHTA, CDR2 FQGNSA, per germline. The CDR3 region is CASSRDRASGNTIYF. In DNA, the CDR3 is TGTGCCAGCAGCCGCGACAGGGCCTCTGGAAACACCATATATTTT.

The gene calls are TRBV4-2 and TRBJ2-1, with 8 nucleotides matching TRBD1. Losses at the gene ends were 0 bases for V and 0 bases for J; bases not matched to a gene: 16. CDR3 length equals 21 residues. The V gene's germline CDR1 is LGHNA and CDR2 YNFKEQ. The CDR3 nucleotides are TGTGCCAGCAGCCAAGATAGGGGTCGGGACAGGTTCCCGAGCTCCTACAATGAGCAGTTCTTC. It specifies CASSQDRGRDRFPSSYNEQFF.